This T cell receptor (beta chain) came from a study of early stage breast cancer tumors. TCRdb's copy holds only in-frame clones and misses some; the assay was immunoSEQ multiplex PCR. Among tens of thousands of clones, under 95% were seen once, and the ten largest hold less than 6.5%. Trimming removed 3 bases at V and 5 bases at J, with 15 bases between. There are 14 residues in the CDR3. From germline, CDR1 is SGHDT and CDR2 YYEEEE. Remarks on this clone: The antigen is unknown.

Study results and limitations: Functional markers like CD4, CD8 and FOXP3 were missed in bulk sequencing.

The TCR was taken from a person aged 65 to 85 with breast cancer. The J gene is TRBJ2-7, the V gene TRBV5-6; D may be TRBD1 (6 bases). Material: blood. The CDR3 DNA sequence: TGTGCCAGCAGCTATCAGGGGAGTATCAACGAGCAGTACTTC. Translating it yields CASSYQGSINEQYF.